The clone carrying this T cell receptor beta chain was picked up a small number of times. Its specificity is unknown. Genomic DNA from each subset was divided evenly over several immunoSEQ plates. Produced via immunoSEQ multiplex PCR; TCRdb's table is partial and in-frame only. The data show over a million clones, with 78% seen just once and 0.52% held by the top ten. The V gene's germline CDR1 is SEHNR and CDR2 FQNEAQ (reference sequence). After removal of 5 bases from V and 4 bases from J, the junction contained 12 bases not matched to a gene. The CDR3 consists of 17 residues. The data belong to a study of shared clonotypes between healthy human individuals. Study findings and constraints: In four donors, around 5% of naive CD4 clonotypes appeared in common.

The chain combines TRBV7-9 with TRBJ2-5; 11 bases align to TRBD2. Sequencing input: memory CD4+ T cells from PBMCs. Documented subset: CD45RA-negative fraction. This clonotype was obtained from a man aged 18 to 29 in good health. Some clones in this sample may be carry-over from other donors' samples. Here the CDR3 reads CASSRGWLAGGGETQYF. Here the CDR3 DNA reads TGTGCCAGCAGCCGGGGGTGGCTAGCGGGAGGCGGAGAGACCCAGTACTTC.